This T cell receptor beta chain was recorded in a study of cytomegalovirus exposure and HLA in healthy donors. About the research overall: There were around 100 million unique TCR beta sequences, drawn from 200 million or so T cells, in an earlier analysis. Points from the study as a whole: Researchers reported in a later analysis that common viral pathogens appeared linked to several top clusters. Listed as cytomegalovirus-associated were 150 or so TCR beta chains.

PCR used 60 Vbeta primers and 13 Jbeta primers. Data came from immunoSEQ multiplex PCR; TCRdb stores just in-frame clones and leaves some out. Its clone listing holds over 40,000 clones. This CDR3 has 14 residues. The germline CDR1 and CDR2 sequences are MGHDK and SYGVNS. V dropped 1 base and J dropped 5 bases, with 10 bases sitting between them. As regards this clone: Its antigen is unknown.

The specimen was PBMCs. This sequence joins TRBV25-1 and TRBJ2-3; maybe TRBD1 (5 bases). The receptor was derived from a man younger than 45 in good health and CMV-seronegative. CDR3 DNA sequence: TGTGCCAGCAGTGAATCGGACATTCGAGATACGCAGTATTTT. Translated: CASSESDIRDTQYF. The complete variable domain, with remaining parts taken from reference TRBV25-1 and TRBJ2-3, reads EADIYQTPRYLVIGTGKKITLECSQTMGHDKMYWYQQDPGMELHLIHYSYGVNSTEKGDLSSESTVSRIRTEHFPLTLESARPSHTSQYLCASSESDIRDTQYFGPGTRLTVL.